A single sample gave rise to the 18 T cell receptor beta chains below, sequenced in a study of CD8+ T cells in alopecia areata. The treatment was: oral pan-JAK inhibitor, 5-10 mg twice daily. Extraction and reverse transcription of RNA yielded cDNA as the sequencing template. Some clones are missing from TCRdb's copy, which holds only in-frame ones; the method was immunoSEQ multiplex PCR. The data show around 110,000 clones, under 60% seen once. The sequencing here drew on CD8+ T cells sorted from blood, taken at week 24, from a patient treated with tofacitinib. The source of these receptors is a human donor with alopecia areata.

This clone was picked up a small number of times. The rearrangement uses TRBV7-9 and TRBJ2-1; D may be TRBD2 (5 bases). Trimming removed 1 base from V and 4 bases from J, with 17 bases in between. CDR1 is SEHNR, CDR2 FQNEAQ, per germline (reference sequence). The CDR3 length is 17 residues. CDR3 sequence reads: CASSLEERRTGYNEQFF. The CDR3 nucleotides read TGTGCCAGCAGCTTAGAGGAGCGCCGGACGGGGTACAATGAGCAGTTCTTC.

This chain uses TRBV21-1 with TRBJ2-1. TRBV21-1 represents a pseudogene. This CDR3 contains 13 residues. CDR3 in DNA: TGTGCCAGCGGCCTGGGTACCTACAATGAGCAGTTCTTC. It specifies CASGLGTYNEQFF.

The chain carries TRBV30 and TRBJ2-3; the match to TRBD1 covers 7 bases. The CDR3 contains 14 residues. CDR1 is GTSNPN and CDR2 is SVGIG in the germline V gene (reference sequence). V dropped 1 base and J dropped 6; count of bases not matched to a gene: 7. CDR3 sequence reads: CAWSATGPSDTQYF. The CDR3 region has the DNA TGTGCCTGGAGTGCGACAGGGCCCAGCGATACGCAGTATTTT.

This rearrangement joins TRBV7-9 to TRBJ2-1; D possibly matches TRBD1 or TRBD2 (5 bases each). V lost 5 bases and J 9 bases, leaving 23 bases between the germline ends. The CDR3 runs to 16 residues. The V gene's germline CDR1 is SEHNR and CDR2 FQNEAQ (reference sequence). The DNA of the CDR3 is TGTGCCAGCAGCCAGTGGGAGCTTACGGGGCCCGGTGAGCAGTTCTTC. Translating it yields CASSQWELTGPGEQFF.

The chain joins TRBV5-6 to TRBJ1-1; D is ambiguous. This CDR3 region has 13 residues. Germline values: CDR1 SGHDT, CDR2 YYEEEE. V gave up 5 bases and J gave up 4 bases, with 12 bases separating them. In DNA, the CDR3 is TGTGCCAGCAGTGGGAGCCTGGGCACTGAAGCTTTCTTT. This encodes CASSGSLGTEAFF. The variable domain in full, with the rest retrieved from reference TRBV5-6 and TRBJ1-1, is DAGVTQSPTHLIKTRGQQVTLRCSPKSGHDTVSWYQQALGQGPQFIFQYYEEEERQRGNFPDRFSGHQFPNYSSELNVNALLLGDSALYLCASSGSLGTEAFFGQGTRLTVV.

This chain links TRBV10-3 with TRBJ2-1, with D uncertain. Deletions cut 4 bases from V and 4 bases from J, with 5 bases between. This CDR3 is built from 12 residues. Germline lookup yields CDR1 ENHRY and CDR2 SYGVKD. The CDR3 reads CAISAFYNEQFF. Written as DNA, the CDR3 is TGTGCCATCAGTGCGTTTTACAATGAGCAGTTCTTC.

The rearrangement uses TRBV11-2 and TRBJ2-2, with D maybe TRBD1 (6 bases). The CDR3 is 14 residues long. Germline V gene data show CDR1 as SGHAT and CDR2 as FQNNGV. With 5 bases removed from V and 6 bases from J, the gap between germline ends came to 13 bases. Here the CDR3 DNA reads TGTGCCAGCAGCCCGGACAGCAACTCCGGGGAGCTGTTTTTT. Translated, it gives CASSPDSNSGELFF. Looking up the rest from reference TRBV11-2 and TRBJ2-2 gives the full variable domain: EAGVAQSPRYKIIEKRQSVAFWCNPISGHATLYWYQQILGQGPKLLIQFQNNGVVDDSQLPKDRFSAERLKGVDSTLKIQPAKLEDSAVYLCASSPDSNSGELFFGEGSRLTVL.

The DNA for the CDR3 is TGCGCCAGCAGCATTACAGGGGCGGATGGCTACACCTTC. Amino acids: CASSITGADGYTF. This chain links TRBV4-1 with TRBJ1-2; 7 bases line up with TRBD1. Germline V gives CDR1 MGHRA, CDR2 YSYEKL. V shed 5 bases and J 6 bases; nucleotides not matched to a gene: 6. This CDR3 has 13 amino acids.

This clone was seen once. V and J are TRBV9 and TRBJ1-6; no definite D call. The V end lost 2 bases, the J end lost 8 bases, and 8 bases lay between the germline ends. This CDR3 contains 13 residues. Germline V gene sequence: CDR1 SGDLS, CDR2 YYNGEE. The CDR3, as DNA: TGTGCCAGCAGCGTGGACGATGATTCACCCCTCCACTTT. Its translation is CASSVDDDSPLHF.

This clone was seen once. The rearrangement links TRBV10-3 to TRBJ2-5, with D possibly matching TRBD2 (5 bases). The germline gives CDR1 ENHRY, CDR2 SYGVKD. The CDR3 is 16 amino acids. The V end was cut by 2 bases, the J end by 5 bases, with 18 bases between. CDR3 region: CAISENQEAIGETQYF. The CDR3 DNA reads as TGTGCCATCAGTGAGAACCAGGAGGCCATCGGGGAGACCCAGTACTTC.

CDR3 nucleotide sequence: TGCAGCGTTGAACACCAGGTTATCTATGGCTACACCTTC. The encoded protein is CSVEHQVIYGYTF. This chain connects TRBV29-1 to TRBJ1-2; D uncertain. The CDR3 consists of 13 residues. CDR1 and CDR2 from the germline V gene are SQVTM and ANQGSEA. Trimming pared 2 bases from V and 4 bases from J, leaving 11 bases between.

DNA for the CDR3: TGCGCCAGCAGCCCCCTGGGGGGCTATGGCTACACCTTC. It codes for CASSPLGGYGYTF. V and J are TRBV4-1 and TRBJ1-2; tentative D call: TRBD1 (5 bases). The germline V gene has CDR1 MGHRA and CDR2 YSYEKL. This CDR3 contains 13 residues. V lost 4 bases, J lost 4 bases, and 10 bases lay in between.

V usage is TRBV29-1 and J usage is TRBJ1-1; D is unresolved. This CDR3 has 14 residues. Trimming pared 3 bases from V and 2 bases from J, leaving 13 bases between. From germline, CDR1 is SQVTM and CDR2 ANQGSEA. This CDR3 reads CSVDSAETNTEAFF. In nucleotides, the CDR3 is TGCAGCGTTGATAGTGCAGAAACAAACACTGAAGCTTTCTTT. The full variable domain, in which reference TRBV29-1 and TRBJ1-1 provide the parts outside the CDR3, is SAVISQKPSRDICQRGTSLTIQCQVDSQVTMMFWYRQQPGQSLTLIATANQGSEATYESGFVIDKFPISRPNLTFSTLTVSNMSPEDSSIYLCSVDSAETNTEAFFGQGTRLTVV.

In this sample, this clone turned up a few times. The DNA of the CDR3 is TGTGCCAGCAGCCCCCCCTACAATGAGCAGTTCTTC. Translating gives CASSPPYNEQFF. The chain couples TRBV13 to TRBJ2-1, with D unresolved. The V end lost 5 bases, the J end lost 2 bases, and 4 bases lay between the germline ends. The CDR3 sequence is 12 residues long. Germline assignment: CDR1 PRHDT and CDR2 FYEKMQ (reference sequence).

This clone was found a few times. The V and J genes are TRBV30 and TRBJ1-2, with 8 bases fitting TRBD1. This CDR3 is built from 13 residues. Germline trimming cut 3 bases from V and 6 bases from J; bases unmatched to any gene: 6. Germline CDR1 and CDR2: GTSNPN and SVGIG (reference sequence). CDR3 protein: CAWSQTGDDGYTF. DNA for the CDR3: TGTGCCTGGAGCCAGACAGGGGACGATGGCTACACCTTC.

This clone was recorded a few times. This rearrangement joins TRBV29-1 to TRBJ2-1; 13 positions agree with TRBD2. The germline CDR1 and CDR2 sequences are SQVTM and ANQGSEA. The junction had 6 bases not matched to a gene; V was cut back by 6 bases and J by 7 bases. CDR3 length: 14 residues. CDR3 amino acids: CSVLLAGGINEQFF. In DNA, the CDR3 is TGCAGCGTCCTACTAGCGGGGGGGATAAATGAGCAGTTCTTC.

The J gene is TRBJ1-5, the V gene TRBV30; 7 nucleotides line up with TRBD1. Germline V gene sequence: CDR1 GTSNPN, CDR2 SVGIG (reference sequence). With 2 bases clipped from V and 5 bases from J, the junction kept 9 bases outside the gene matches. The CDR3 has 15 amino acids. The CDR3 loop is CAWSHTGVWDQPQHF. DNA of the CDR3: TGTGCCTGGAGTCATACAGGGGTATGGGATCAGCCCCAGCATTTT.

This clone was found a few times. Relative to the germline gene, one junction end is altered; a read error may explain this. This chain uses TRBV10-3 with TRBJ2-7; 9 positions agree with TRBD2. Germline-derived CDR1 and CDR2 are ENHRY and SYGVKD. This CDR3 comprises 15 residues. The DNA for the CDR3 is TGTGCCAGCAGTGAAAATTCAGCGGGGGGATCCGAGCAGTACTTC. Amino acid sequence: CASSENSAGGSEQYF.